The TCR beta chain under discussion was sequenced for a study of T cell responses to AZD1222 COVID-19 vaccine. The study, taken as a whole, reports: Donors were largely white British and mainly female; clonal diversity was possibly underestimated.

CDR1 and CDR2 from the germline V gene are LNHDA and SQIVND (reference sequence). The CDR3 sequence is 12 residues long. Trimming cost V 7 bases and J 6 bases, with 9 bases left between them. Points on this clone: Its antigen is as yet unknown.

The assay was immunoSEQ multiplex PCR, and TCRdb's table has in-frame clones only and misses some. The table lists about 140,000 clones, just under 95% of them singletons, with about 5% in the top ten. Sample: peripheral blood, taken on day 0 of AZD1222 vaccination. This receptor was identified in an adult in good health. The chain joins TRBV19 to TRBJ2-2; D unresolved. In DNA, the CDR3 is TGTGCCAGTATTCTTTACTCCGGGGAGCTGTTTTTT. Translated, it gives CASILYSGELFF. Full variable domain (missing parts from reference TRBV19 and TRBJ2-2): DGGITQSPKYLFRKEGQNVTLSCEQNLNHDAMYWYRQDPGQGLRLIYYSQIVNDFQKGDIAEGYSVSREKKESFPLTVTSAQKNPTAFYLCASILYSGELFFGEGSRLTVL.